This T cell receptor beta chain was sequenced in a study of blood T cell repertoires in COVID-19. On the study more broadly: Sites in the United States, Italy and Spain provided acute and convalescent COVID-19 samples. T cells, B-cell-depleted T cells, or PBMCs provided the cDNA or gDNA that served as material.

The germline V gene encodes CDR1 MNHEY and CDR2 SVGAGI. Trimming took 6 bases from V and 6 from J; bases not matched to a gene: 13. There are 15 residues in the CDR3. Original methodology: Estimation of nucleated cell counts was performed using reference gene primer amplification. Data came from immunoSEQ multiplex PCR; TCRdb stores just in-frame clones and leaves some out. The D gene and trimming were derived from the DNA, and the V and J assignments and clone size from that table. The sample consists of about 190,000 clones, 85% to 90% of them appearing once. This clonotype was obtained from a man aged 50 to 59 with acute or convalescent COVID-19. The chain couples TRBV6-5 to TRBJ1-2; 7 bases line up with TRBD1. What was sequenced was peripheral blood. The CDR3 nucleotides read TGTGCCAGCAGCCCCGCCGATAGGACAGGTCATGGCTACACCTTC. It specifies CASSPADRTGHGYTF.